The rows below give T cell receptor beta chains drawn from one sample of a study of sequential checkpoint blockade in melanoma. Some clones are missing from TCRdb's copy, which holds only in-frame ones; the method was immunoSEQ multiplex PCR. Among several hundred clones listed, 25% to 30% were seen once. Sequencing used tumor tissue (inferred from file names), obtained from a patient given nivolumab and ipilimumab in sequence. These receptors were collected from a human donor with melanoma. Each CDR3 is given with its conserved first and last residue. Fields, in order: D gene, clone size, J gene, V gene, CDR3 DNA, CDR3 protein. D genes are given only for firm matches. Clone size, where shown, is once, few, many, or a class for clones that have expanded.

TRBD1,-,TRBJ1-2,TRBV25-1,TGTGCCAGCAGTGGACAGGGGTACAACTATGGCTACACCTTC,CASSGQGYNYGYTF
-,-,TRBJ2-3,TRBV5-1,TGCGCCAGCAGCTTGGGGGGGAGCACAGATACGCAGTATTTT,CASSLGGSTDTQYF
-,-,TRBJ2-4,TRBV18,TGTGCCAGCTCACCAATTGTTGGCGGTCTCAAAAACATTCAGTACTTC,CASSPIVGGLKNIQYF
-,few,TRBJ1-1,TRBV28,TGTGCCAGCAGTTTAGTGGGGTTGAACACTGAAGCTTTCTTT,CASSLVGLNTEAFF
TRBD1,medium-sized,TRBJ1-2,TRBV6-8,TGTGCCAGTTGTTATGGGACAGCGAACTATGGCTACACCTTC,CASCYGTANYGYTF
-,-,TRBJ2-6,TRBV5-1,TGCGCCAGCAGCTTTAGACCCTCTGGGGCCAACGTCCTGACTTTC,CASSFRPSGANVLTF
-,-,TRBJ2-1,TRBV6-8,TGTGCCATCACGAGAGGGGCGGGGTACAATGAGCAGTTCTTC,CAITRGAGYNEQFF
-,few,TRBJ1-5,TRBV4-1,TGCGCCAGCAGCCAGGGCGGGGATCAGCCCCAGCATTTT,CASSQGGDQPQHF
-,medium-sized,TRBJ2-6,TRBV6-8,TGTGCCAGCAGCACAGGGAGGTCCTCTGGGGCCAACGTCCTGACTTTC,CASSTGRSSGANVLTF
-,-,TRBJ1-5,TRBV6-8,TGTGCCAGCAGAAAGGACAGTCCTCAGCCCCAGCATTTT,CASRKDSPQPQHF
-,-,TRBJ2-2,TRBV29-1,TGCAGCGCTTCAAGAGGGGTTGGGAACACCGGGGAGCTGTTTTTT,CSASRGVGNTGELFF
-,few,TRBJ2-3,TRBV1,TGCACCAGCAGCCAGCCGAGGTGGGGGGGCAAGGGCACAGATACGCAGTATTTT,CTSSQPRWGGKGTDTQYF
TRBD1,once,TRBJ2-7,TRBV28,TGTGCCAGCAGTCCCTGGGGCGACAGGGTTGTAGACGAGCAGTACTTC,CASSPWGDRVVDEQYF
-,few,TRBJ2-7,TRBV28,TGTGCCAGCAGTTTTCCGACTAGGAGGGCCTACGAGCAGTACTTC,CASSFPTRRAYEQYF
TRBD1,few,TRBJ1-1,TRBV5-1,TGCGCCAGCAGCTTAAGCCCTCGACAGGGCGGAGAGAGTGAAGCTTTCTTT,CASSLSPRQGGESEAFF
TRBD1,-,TRBJ2-1,TRBV6-8,TGTGCCAGCAGTGACTCAGCTAGCAGGGGGAATGAGCAGTTCTTC,CASSDSASRGNEQFF
-,-,TRBJ1-2,TRBV5-1,TGCGCCAGCAGCTTGGGGACAACCAACTATGGCTACACCTTC,CASSLGTTNYGYTF
-,medium-sized,TRBJ2-3,TRBV11-3,TGTGCCAGCAGCTTGCGACAGACCACAGATACGCAGTATTTT,CASSLRQTTDTQYF
-,-,TRBJ2-2,TRBV11-3,TGTGCCAGCAGCTTAACGAGTCTCACCGGGGAGCTGTTTTTT,CASSLTSLTGELFF
-,-,TRBJ1-1,TRBV23-1,TGCGCCAGCAGGAAGGAGGTCGACACTGAAGCTTTCTTT,CASRKEVDTEAFF
-,-,TRBJ2-7,TRBV11-3,TGTGCCAGCAGCTTAGAGGGGCCCCACTACGAGCAGTACTTC,CASSLEGPHYEQYF
-,few,TRBJ1-1,TRBV18,TGTGCCAGCCTCTCCCGGGCAGGAAAGAACACTGAAGCTTTCTTT,CASLSRAGKNTEAFF
TRBD2,once,TRBJ2-5,TRBV19,TGTGCCAGTAAATCCGGGACTAGCCTAGAGACCCAGTACTTC,CASKSGTSLETQYF
TRBD1,-,TRBJ1-4,TRBV6-8,TGTGCCAGCAGTTCCCGACAGGGTAGGGAAAAACTGTTTTTT,CASSSRQGREKLFF
TRBD2,-,TRBJ2-7,TRBV28,TGTGCCAGCAGTTTGGCGGGGGGGACCTACGAGCAGTACTTC,CASSLAGGTYEQYF